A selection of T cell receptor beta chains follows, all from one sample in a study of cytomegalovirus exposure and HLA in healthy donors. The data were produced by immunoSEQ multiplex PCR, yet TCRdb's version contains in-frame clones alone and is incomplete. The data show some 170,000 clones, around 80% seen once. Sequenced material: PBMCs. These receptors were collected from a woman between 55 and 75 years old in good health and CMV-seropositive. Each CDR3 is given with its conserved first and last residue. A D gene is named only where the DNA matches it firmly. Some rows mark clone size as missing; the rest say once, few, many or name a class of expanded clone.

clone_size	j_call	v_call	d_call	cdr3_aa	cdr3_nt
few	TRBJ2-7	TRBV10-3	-	CAISSAAYEQYF	TGTGCCATCAGTAGCGCTGCCTACGAGCAGTACTTC
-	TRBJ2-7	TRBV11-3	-	CASSFPRNSRAYEQYF	TGTGCCAGCAGCTTCCCCCGTAATAGCAGGGCCTACGAGCAGTACTTC
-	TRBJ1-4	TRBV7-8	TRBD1	CASSRDRGGEKLFF	TGTGCCAGCAGCCGGGACAGGGGAGGAGAAAAACTGTTTTTT
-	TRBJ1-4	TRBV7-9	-	CASRGAEKLFF	TGTGCCAGCAGAGGGGCTGAAAAACTGTTTTTT
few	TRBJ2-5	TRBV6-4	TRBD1	CASSGDRGGTQYF	TGTGCCAGCAGTGGCGACAGGGGGGGGACCCAGTACTTC
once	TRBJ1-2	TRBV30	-	CAWRRRDFYGYTF	TGTGCCTGGAGACGTCGGGATTTCTATGGCTACACCTTC
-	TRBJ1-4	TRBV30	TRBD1	CASTGGTGRGEKLFF	TGTGCCTCCACGGGGGGGACAGGGAGGGGAGAAAAACTGTTTTTT
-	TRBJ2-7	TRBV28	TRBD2	CASSGLAGGLQQYF	TGTGCCAGCAGTGGTTTAGCGGGAGGATTACAGCAGTACTTC
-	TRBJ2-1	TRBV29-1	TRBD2	CSTSGASSYNEQFF	TGCAGCACAAGCGGGGCCAGCTCCTACAATGAGCAGTTCTTC
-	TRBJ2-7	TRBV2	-	CAIYWYHFPPGYYEQYF	TGTGCCATTTACTGGTATCATTTCCCACCAGGCTACTACGAGCAGTACTTC
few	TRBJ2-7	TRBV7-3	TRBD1	CASSLDGTVEQYF	TGTGCCAGCAGCTTAGATGGGACAGTCGAGCAGTACTTC
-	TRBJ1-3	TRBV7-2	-	CASSRESSGNTIYF	TGTGCCAGCAGTCGGGAGAGCTCTGGAAACACCATATATTTT